This T cell receptor beta chain was sequenced for a study of regulatory T cells in long-lasting Graves disease. A word on this clonotype: Antigen specificity is unknown.

J was trimmed by 6 bases and V by 6 bases; bases with no gene match: 11. The length of the CDR3 is 15 residues. Germline CDR1 SGHAT, CDR2 FQDESV (reference sequence). Time point given: persistent/refractory GD, antithyroid drugs over 5 years with positive TRAb. PBMC RNA served as the TCR library source. CDR3-region Arm-PCR and iRepertoire HTBI primers produced the TCR beta libraries. TCRdb used MiXCR to reprocess the multiplex PCR reads, holding one entry per CDR3 protein. The data contain 400,000 to 500,000 distinct CDR3 sequences, roughly 23% of them singletons. The study, taken as a whole, reports: Persistent disease was associated with favored TRBV28 usage and with favored use of TRBJ1-2 and TRBJ2-5. TCR diversity was lower in persistent Graves' patients (versus newly diagnosed ones).

The chain carries TRBV11-1 and TRBJ2-7; 10 bases align to TRBD1. Sequencing was performed on peripheral blood mononuclear cells (PBMCs), taken when the disease was refractory, from a patient treated with antithyroid drugs. The receptor was isolated from a female donor with Graves disease. CDR3 residues: CASRPNRDRGSEQYF. CDR3 bases: TGTGCCAGCAGACCGAACCGGGACAGGGGCTCCGAGCAGTACTTC.